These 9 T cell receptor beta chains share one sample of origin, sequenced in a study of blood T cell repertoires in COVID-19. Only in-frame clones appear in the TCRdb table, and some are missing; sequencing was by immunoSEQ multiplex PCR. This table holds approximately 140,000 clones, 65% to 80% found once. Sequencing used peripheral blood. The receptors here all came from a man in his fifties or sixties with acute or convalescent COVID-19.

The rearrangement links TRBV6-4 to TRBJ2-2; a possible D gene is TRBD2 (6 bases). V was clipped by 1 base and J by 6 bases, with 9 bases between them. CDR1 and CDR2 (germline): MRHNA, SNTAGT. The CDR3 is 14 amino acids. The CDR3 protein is CASSDFGGSGELFF. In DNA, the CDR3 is TGTGCCAGCAGTGACTTCGGGGGATCCGGGGAGCTGTTTTTT.

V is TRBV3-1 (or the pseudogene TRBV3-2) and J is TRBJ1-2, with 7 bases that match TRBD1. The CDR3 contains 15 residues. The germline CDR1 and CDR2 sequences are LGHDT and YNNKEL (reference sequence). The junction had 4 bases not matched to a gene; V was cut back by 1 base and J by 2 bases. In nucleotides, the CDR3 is TGTGCCAGCAGCCAAGGAAGACAGGGAAACTATGGCTACACCTTC. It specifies CASSQGRQGNYGYTF.

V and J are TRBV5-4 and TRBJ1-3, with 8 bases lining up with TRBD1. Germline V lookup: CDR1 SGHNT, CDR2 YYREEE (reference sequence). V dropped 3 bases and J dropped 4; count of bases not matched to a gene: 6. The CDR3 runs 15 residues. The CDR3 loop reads CASSSDRGGGNTIYF. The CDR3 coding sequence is TGTGCCAGCAGCTCAGACAGGGGAGGCGGAAACACCATATATTTT.

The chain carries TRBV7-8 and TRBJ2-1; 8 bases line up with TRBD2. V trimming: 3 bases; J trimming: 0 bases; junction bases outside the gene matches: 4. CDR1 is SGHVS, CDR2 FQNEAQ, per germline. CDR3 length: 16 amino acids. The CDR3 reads CASSLRSGGSYNEQFF. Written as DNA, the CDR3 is TGTGCCAGCAGCTTGAGAAGCGGGGGCTCCTACAATGAGCAGTTCTTC.

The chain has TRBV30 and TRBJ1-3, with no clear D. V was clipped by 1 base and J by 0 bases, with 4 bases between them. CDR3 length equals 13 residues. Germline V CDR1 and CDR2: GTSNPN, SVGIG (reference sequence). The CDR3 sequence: CAWSALSGNTIYF. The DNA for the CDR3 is TGTGCCTGGAGTGCCCTCTCTGGAAACACCATATATTTT.

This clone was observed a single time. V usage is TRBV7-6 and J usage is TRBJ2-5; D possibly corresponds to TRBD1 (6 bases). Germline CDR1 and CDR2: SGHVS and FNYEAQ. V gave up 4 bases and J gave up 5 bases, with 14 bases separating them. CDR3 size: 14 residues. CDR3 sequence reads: CASSSPAGVETQYF. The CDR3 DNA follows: TGTGCCAGCAGCTCCCCGGCAGGGGTGGAGACCCAGTACTTC.

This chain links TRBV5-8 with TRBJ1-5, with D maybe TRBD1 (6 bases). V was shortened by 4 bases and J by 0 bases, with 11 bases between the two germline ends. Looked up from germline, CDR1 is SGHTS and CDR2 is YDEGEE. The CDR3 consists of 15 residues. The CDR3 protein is CASSTGHLSNQPQHF. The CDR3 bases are TGTGCCAGCAGCACGGGACACCTTAGCAATCAGCCCCAGCATTTT.

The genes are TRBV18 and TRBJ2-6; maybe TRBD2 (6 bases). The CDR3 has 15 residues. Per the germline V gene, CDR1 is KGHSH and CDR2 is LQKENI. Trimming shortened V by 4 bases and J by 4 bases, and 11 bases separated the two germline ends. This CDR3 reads CASSLGLLGANVLTF. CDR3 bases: TGTGCCAGCTCACTTGGACTATTAGGGGCCAACGTCCTGACTTTC. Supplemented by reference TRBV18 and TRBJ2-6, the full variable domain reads NAGVMQNPRHLVRRRGQEARLRCSPMKGHSHVYWYRQLPEEGLKFMVYLQKENIIDESGMPKERFSAEFPKEGPSILRIQQVVRGDSAAYFCASSLGLLGANVLTFGAGSRLTVL.

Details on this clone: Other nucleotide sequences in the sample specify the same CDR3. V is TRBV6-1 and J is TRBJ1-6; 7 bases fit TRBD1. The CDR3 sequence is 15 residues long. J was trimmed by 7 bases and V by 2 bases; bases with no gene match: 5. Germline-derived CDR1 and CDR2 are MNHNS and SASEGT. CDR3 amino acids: CASSEYLGGNSPLHF. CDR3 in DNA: TGTGCCAGCAGTGAATATTTAGGGGGCAATTCACCCCTCCACTTT.